The sample holds a few counts of the clone carrying this TCR beta chain. TCRdb called the PCR reads again in MiXCR, with one record for every CDR3 protein. This sample has some 10,000 distinct CDR3 sequences, with about three fifths found just once. This sample is drawn from a study of tumor-infiltrating lymphocytes in oesophageal squamous cell carcinoma. This CDR3 has 15 residues. In germline, CDR1 is SGHTA, CDR2 FQGNSA. The sample comprised esophageal tumor tissue. V is TRBV7-2 and J is TRBJ2-4; D perhaps matches TRBD2 (5 bases). Near its end, the DNA agrees better with TRBJ2-7, so the J call may be wrong. The receptor was derived from a female donor with esophageal squamous cell carcinoma. Here the CDR3 reads CASSIAYGKFNEQYF. The CDR3 coding sequence is TGTGCCAGCAGTATCGCGTACGGGAAGTTTAACGAGCAGTACTTC.